This TCR beta chain derives from a study of T cells in Graves' hyperthyroidism and ophthalmopathy. V lost 8 bases, J lost 3 bases, and 21 bases lay in between. Germline lookup yields CDR1 GTSNPN and CDR2 SVGIG (reference sequence). This CDR3 is built from 15 residues. Regions amplified from RNA transcripts were the TCR beta CDR3 regions. The study used the HTBI primer set for a first-round RT-PCR of the TCR CDR3. TCRdb fed the multiplex PCR reads into MiXCR, producing one record per CDR3 protein. This sample has around 620,000 distinct CDR3 sequences, with 16% found just once. J is TRBJ2-3 and V is TRBV30, with TRBD2 as a possible D gene (6 bases). The receptor was isolated from a woman in her 30s with Graves' hyperthyroidism. Sequenced: blood. The DNA of the CDR3 is TGTGCCGGAGGGACCGGGGCTCTTCAAACAGATACGCAGTATTTT. It is translated as CAGGTGALQTDTQYF.